This T cell receptor beta chain appears in the sequencing data of a study of cytomegalovirus exposure and HLA in healthy donors. 13 Jbeta primers and 60 Vbeta primers were used for the PCR. Sequencing was performed with immunoSEQ multiplex PCR; in TCRdb, only in-frame clones are kept and a portion is missing. The sample yields fewer than 100,000 clones, nearly 80% seen once. Trimming stripped 5 bases from V and 5 bases from J, with 12 bases between. CDR1 is SGHAT, CDR2 FQNNGV, per germline. The CDR3 runs to 14 residues. Points on this clone: Its antigen remains unidentified.

General observations from the study: A later analysis linked a missense variant in DCLRE1C to the trimming of TCR beta V and J genes. The authors assumed roughly uniform sequencing depth across donors for presence/absence analyses.

Sequencing used PBMCs. The receptor was isolated from a woman in her thirties or forties in good health and CMV-seronegative. V gene TRBV11-2 combines with J gene TRBJ1-4; D perhaps matches TRBD1 (5 bases). The CDR3 reads CASSADISNEKLFF. CDR3 bases: TGTGCCAGCAGCGCGGACATTTCGAATGAAAAACTGTTTTTT.